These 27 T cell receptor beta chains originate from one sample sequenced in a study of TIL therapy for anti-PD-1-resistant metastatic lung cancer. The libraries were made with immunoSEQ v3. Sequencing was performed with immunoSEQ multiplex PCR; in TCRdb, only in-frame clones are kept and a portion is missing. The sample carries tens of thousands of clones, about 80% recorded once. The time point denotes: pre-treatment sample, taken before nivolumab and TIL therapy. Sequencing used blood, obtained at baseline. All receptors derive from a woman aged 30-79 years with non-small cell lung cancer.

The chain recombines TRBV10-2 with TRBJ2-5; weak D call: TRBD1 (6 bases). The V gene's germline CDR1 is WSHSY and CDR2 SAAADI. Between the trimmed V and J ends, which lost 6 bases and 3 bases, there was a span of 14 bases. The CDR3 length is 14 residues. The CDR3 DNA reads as TGCGCCAGCAGAGGTACAGGGTACAAAGAGACCCAGTACTTC. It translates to CASRGTGYKETQYF.

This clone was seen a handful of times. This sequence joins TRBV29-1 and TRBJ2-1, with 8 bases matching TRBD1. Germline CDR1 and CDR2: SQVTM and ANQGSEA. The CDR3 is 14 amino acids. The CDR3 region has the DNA TGCAGTGCTTCCGGGACAGGCTCCTACAATGAGCAGTTCTTC. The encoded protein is CSASGTGSYNEQFF.

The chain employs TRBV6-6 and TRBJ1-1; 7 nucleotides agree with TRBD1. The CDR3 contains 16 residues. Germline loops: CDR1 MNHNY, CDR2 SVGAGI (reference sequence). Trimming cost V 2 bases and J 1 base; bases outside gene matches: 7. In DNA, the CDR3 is TGTGCCAGCAGTTACCCCCCCGGGACAGCGAACACTGAAGCTTTCTTT. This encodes CASSYPPGTANTEAFF.

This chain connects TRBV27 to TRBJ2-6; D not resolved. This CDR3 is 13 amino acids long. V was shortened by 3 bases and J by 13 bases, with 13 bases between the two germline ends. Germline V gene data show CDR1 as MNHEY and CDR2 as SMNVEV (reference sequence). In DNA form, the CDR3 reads TGTGCCAGCAGTTTCCCCTCGTCTGCTGTCCTGACTTTC. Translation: CASSFPSSAVLTF. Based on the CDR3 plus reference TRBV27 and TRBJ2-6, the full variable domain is EAQVTQNPRYLITVTGKKLTVTCSQNMNHEYMSWYRQDPGLGLRQIYYSMNVEVTDKGDVPEGYKVSRKEKRNFPLILESPSPNQTSLYFCASSFPSSAVLTFGAGSRLTVL.

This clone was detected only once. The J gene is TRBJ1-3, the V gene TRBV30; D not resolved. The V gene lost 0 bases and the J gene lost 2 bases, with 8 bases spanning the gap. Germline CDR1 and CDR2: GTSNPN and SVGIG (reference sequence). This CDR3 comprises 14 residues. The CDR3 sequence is CAWSVAGTGNTIYF. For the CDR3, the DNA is TGTGCCTGGAGTGTAGCCGGGACTGGAAACACCATATATTTT.

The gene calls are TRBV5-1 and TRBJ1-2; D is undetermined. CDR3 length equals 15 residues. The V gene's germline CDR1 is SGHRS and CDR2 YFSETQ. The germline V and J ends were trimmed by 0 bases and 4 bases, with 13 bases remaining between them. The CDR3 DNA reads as TGCGCCAGCAGCTTGGGTGGTTCTGGAGCCTATGGCTACACCTTC. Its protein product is CASSLGGSGAYGYTF.

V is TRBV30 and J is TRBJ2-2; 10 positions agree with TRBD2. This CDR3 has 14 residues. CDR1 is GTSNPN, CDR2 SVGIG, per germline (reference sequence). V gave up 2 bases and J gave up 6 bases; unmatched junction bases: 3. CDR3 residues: CAWSWLAGAGELFF. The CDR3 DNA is TGTGCCTGGAGTTGGCTAGCGGGAGCCGGGGAGCTGTTTTTT.

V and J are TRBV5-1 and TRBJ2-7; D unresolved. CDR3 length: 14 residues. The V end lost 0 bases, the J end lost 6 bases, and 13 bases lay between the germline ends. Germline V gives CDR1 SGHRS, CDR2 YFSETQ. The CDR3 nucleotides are TGCGCCAGCAGCTTGGATTTAGCAAACGGCGAGCAGTACTTC. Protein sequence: CASSLDLANGEQYF.

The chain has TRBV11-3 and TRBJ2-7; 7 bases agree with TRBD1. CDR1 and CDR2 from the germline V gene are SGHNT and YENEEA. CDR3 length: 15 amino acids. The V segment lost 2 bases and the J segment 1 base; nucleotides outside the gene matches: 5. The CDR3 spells CASSLRGGASYEQYF. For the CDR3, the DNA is TGTGCCAGCAGCTTACGAGGGGGCGCATCCTACGAGCAGTACTTC.

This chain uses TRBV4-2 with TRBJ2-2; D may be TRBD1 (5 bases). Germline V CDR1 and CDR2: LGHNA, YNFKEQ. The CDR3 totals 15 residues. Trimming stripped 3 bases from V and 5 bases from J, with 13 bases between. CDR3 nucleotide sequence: TGTGCCAGCAGCCACGTTTGGGGCGAGACCGGGGAGCTGTTTTTT. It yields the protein CASSHVWGETGELFF.

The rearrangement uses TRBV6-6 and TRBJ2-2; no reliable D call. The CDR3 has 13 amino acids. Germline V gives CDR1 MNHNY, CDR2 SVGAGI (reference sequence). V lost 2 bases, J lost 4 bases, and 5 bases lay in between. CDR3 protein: CASSYSPTGELFF. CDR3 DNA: TGTGCCAGCAGTTACAGCCCCACCGGGGAGCTGTTTTTT.

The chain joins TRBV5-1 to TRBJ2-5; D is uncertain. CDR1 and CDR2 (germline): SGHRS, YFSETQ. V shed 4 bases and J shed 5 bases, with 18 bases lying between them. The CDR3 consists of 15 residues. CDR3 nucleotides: TGCGCCAGCAGCCAATGGTCCGAAGTTGGGGAGACCCAGTACTTC. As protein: CASSQWSEVGETQYF.

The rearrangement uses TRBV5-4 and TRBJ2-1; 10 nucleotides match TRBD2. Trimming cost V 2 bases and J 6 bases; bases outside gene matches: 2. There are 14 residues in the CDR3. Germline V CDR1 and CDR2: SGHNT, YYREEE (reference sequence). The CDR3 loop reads CASSLAGGPNEQFF. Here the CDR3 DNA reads TGTGCCAGCAGCTTAGCGGGAGGGCCCAATGAGCAGTTCTTC.

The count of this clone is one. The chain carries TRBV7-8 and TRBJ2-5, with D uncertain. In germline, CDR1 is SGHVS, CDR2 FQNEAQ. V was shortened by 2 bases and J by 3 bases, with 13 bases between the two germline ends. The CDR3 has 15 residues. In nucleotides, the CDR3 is TGTGCCAGCAGCTTATCGACGGTTAGCAAAGAGACCCAGTACTTC. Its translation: CASSLSTVSKETQYF.

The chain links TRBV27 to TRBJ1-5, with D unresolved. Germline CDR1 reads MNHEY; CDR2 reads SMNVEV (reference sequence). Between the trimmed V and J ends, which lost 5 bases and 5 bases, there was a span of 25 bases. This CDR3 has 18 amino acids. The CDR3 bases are TGTGCCAGCAGTCATATTTGGAATGCGCTGGTCAAGGATCAGCCCCAGCATTTT. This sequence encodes CASSHIWNALVKDQPQHF.

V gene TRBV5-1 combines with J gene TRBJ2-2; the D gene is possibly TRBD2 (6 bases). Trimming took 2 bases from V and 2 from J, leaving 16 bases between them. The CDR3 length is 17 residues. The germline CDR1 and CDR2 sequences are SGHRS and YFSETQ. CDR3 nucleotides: TGCGCCAGCAGCTTTATCTCTAGCGCGGTAAACACCGGGGAGCTGTTTTTT. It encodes CASSFISSAVNTGELFF.

The chain's CDR3 is CASIGGRGQPQHF. In DNA form, the CDR3 reads TGTGCCAGCATCGGGGGGAGAGGTCAGCCCCAGCATTTT. The chain carries TRBV6-1 and TRBJ1-5; possibly TRBD1 for D (5 bases). The CDR3 contains 13 residues. Germline-derived CDR1 and CDR2 are MNHNS and SASEGT. Trimming stripped 7 bases from V and 6 bases from J, with 13 bases between.

In DNA form, the CDR3 reads TGTGCCAGCAGCCGAGGGGAGGCTAGCGGGGCACTAGCCAAAAACATTCAGTACTTC. Residues: CASSRGEASGALAKNIQYF. The chain uses TRBV4-2 and TRBJ2-4; 9 bases are shared with TRBD2. The CDR3 sequence is 19 residues long. V was pared by 4 bases and J by 0 bases, with 13 bases of the junction left unmatched. Germline CDR1 LGHNA, CDR2 YNFKEQ.

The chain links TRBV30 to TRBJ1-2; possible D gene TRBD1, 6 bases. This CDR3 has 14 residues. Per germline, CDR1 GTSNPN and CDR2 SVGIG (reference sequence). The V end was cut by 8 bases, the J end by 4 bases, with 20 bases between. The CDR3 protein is CARTRTVGLYGYTF. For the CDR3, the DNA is TGTGCCCGTACCCGGACAGTTGGACTCTATGGCTACACCTTC.

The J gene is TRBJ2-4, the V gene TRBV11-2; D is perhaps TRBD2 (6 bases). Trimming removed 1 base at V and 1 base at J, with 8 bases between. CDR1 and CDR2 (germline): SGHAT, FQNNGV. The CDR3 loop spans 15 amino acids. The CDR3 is CASSLVGGAKNIQYF. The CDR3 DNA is TGTGCCAGCAGCTTAGTCGGGGGTGCCAAAAACATTCAGTACTTC.

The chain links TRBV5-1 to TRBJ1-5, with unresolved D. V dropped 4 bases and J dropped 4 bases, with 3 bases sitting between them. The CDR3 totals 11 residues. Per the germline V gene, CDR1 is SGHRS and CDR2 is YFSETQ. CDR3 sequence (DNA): TGCGCCAGCAGCCCGAATCAGCCCCAGCATTTT. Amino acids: CASSPNQPQHF.

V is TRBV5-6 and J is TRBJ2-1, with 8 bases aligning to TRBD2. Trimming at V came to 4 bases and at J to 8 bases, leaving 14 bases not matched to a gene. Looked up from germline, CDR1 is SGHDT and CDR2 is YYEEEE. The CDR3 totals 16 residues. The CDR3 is CASSKGPKRELHEQFF. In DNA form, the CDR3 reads TGTGCCAGCAGCAAGGGTCCTAAGCGGGAGTTACATGAGCAGTTCTTC.

The CDR3 here is CASNMGSGNTIYF. CDR3 DNA: TGTGCCAGTAATATGGGCTCTGGAAACACCATATATTTT. The V gene is TRBV19, the J gene TRBJ1-3; no firm D call. Trimming took 7 bases from V and 0 from J, leaving 7 bases between them. CDR1 and CDR2 from the germline V gene are LNHDA and SQIVND (reference sequence). The CDR3 totals 13 residues.

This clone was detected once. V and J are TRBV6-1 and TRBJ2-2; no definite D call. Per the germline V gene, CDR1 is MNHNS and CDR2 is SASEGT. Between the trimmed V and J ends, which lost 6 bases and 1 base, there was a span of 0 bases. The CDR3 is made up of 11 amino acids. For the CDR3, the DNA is TGTGCCAGCAGGAACACCGGGGAGCTGTTTTTT. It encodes CASRNTGELFF.

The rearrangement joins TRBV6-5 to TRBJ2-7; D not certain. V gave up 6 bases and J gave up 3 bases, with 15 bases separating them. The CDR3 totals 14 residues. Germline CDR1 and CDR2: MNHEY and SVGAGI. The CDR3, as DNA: TGTGCCAGCAGCCTCCGGGCCGTGAACTACGAGCAGTACTTC. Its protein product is CASSLRAVNYEQYF.

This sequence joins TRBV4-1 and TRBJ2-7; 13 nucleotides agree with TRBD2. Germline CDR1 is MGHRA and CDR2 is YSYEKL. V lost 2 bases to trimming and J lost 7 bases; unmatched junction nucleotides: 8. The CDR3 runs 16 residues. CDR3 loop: CASSQILAGGSKEQYF. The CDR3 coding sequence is TGCGCCAGCAGCCAAATACTAGCGGGGGGGTCTAAGGAGCAGTACTTC.

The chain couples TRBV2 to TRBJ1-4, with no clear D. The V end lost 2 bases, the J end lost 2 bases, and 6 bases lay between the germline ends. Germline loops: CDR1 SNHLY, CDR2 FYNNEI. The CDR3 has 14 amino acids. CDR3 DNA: TGTGCCAGCAGTGAATCCTCCACTAATGAAAAACTGTTTTTT. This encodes CASSESSTNEKLFF.